Reported below is one T cell receptor beta chain. Its target antigen remains unknown. Per-base qualities were not stored, and no clone one base away is much larger. From the germline V gene (reference sequence), CDR1 is MNHEY and CDR2 is SMNVEV. The CDR3, from cysteine to phenylalanine, totals 14 residues. Of all the DNA, just the CDR3 is kept, 42 bases in frame from base 1. Deletion took 7 bases off V and 4 bases off J, with a span of 16 bases between the germline ends. Libraries from unsorted PBMCs were made from 2 million PBMCs kept in RNAlater at -80 degrees C until RNA extraction. The multiple sclerosis patients were enrolled in a US clinical protocol that evaluated disease progression with magnetic resonance imaging. Peripheral blood underwent Ficoll-Hypaque density gradient centrifugation to isolate PBMCs, which were then cryopreserved in liquid nitrogen. This specimen comes from a study of neurological immune-mediated disorders (dated by TCRdb to the late 2010s). Context from the whole study: Among the approximately 35 multiple sclerosis patients, relapsing-remitting MS accounted for some 30 and secondary progressive MS accounted for 3. The 85 to 110 TCR-beta libraries included longitudinal samples, technical triplicates and paired sorted CD4+ and CD8+ T-cell subsets alongside PBMC samples. The cohort was made up of 65 to 75 subjects, consisting of around 14 HAM/TSP patients, 34 multiple sclerosis patients and around 20 healthy controls. Using UMI-based sequencing, the study compared peripheral blood TCR-beta repertoires from patients with HTLV-I-associated myelopathy (HAM/TSP), patients with multiple sclerosis, and healthy controls.

The study at large found these results: No identical CDR3 amino acid sequences were found to be shared among expanded clones across subjects, suggesting that TCR-beta repertoires were private in all groups. TCR clonal expansion was highest in HAM/TSP patients and lowest in MS patients, with MS patients falling below even healthy controls. Phylogenetic analysis grouped repertoires from 18 of 34 MS patients into a cluster of related CDR3 sequences, suggesting a possible repertoire-level signature. No clinical or MRI features were associated with the MS cluster, and the authors said that larger cohorts are needed.

cDNA was synthesized by template-switch 5'RACE using a primer with a 10-nucleotide random unique molecular identifier that tagged each TCR transcript. Over 170 million TCR-beta sequences, covering 15-18 subjects, were produced in each sequencing run. Total RNA was extracted with the RNeasy kit. The KAPA Real-time Library Amplification kit was used to amplify TCR-beta VDJ regions with primers for the TCR constant region and the 5'RACE anchor. Sample indexes and Illumina adaptors were added in a first PCR, after which library yield was increased in a second PCR. The roughly 650 bp TCR product was size-selected on a 2% E-gel SizeSelection system after Ampure bead purification. Library quality was checked on a Bioanalyzer, concentration was measured with Qubit, and libraries were quantified with the Kapa Library Quantification kit before pooling. Libraries were sequenced paired-end 2 x 150 bp on an Illumina HiSeq 2500. To increase sequence diversity, roughly 23-30% phiX was spiked into each library pool. In the authors' own workflow: The quality-filtered reads were processed with the UMI-based MiGEC pipeline, whose error correction step removed more than 90% of the raw TCR sequences. VDJ genes were aligned to IMGT germline references, and clonotypes were defined by unique CDR3 amino acid sequence plus V-J genes. Clonal expansion, Shannon diversity, and CDR3 relatedness (CalcPairwiseDistances, ClusterSamples) were evaluated with VDJtools, and phylogenetic trees were built with CLCbio workbench. Expanded clones were defined as having at least 8 unique UMIs, based on coefficient-of-variation modelling across technical triplicates. TCRdb reworked the public reads: Q25 trimming with fastp, MiXCR clone assembly, productive beta chains retained. Each entry is one CDR3 protein sequence, shown with its most common DNA and genes. The V and J calls follow TCRdb's processing rather than the paper's. The sample profile shows over 25,000 distinct CDR3 sequences; about 1.6% of them were found once. Jointly, the top ten make up nearly 9.5% of the sample.

The receptor's source is a woman in her 30s with multiple sclerosis. Here the chain combines TRBV27 and TRBJ1-2; the D gene identity is not certain. Source material: PBMCs. The CDR3 has the sequence CASTSRGYGYGYTF. The sequence in DNA is TGTGCCAGCACGTCCCGAGGATACGGCTATGGCTACACCTTC.